The 2 T cell receptor beta chains in this list originate from one sample, sequenced in a study of PD-L1 blockade in urothelial cancer (dated by TCRdb to 2016 to 2017). Library generation was performed with the immunoSEQ multiplex PCR assay. In its TCRdb copy, this immuneACCESS table keeps in-frame sequences only and misses some clones. Where compared with another copy, unresolved V genes explain less than half of these, and the others have no known cause. In this sample the table shows 40,000 or so clones, 80% to 90% of which occur a single time. Roughly 23% of the sample is in the top ten clones. Reading the label with the study, this specimen's time point is: peripheral blood 6 weeks after treatment start. This sample comprised PBMCs, obtained around atezolizumab (anti-PD-L1) treatment. These receptors originate from a man aged 60 to 69 with urothelial cancer.

The rearrangement joins TRBV7-8 to TRBJ1-1; TRBD1 agrees at 7 bases. The trim removed 9 bases at V and 3 bases at J, leaving 7 bases unmatched. This CDR3 contains 13 residues. Looked up from germline, CDR1 is SGHVS and CDR2 is FQNEAQ. The CDR3 loop reads CASKRGRYTEAFF. In DNA form, the CDR3 reads TGTGCCAGTAAGAGGGGGCGATACACTGAAGCTTTCTTT.

The CDR3 reads CASSLTFSAGELFF. The CDR3 bases are TGTGCCAGCAGCTTGACTTTCAGCGCCGGGGAGCTGTTTTTT. This chain connects TRBV5-6 to TRBJ2-2; no reliable D call. V lost 1 base and J lost 6, with 10 bases in between. Germline loops: CDR1 SGHDT, CDR2 YYEEEE. CDR3 length: 14 amino acids.